This T cell receptor beta chain was observed in a study of OX40 agonist ivuxolimab in advanced cancers. Findings of the study overall: Relative to CD4+, CD8+ T cells held more expanded clones on average.

Profiled with immunoSEQ multiplex PCR; TCRdb holds only in-frame clones, not every one. The data show roughly 70,000 clones, approximately 81% seen once. A word on this clone: Its matching antigen is unknown.

It was autoimmune disease history or systemic immunosuppression that excluded patients. At cycle 4 day 1, cycle 7 day 1, and baseline, blood was sampled. CDR3 length: 14 residues. The germline CDR1 and CDR2 sequences are SGHVS and FQNEAQ. V lost 4 bases, J lost 10 bases, and 13 bases stayed unmatched. The clonotype originates from an adult with an advanced solid tumor such as melanoma, head and neck, liver or kidney cancer. J is TRBJ2-7 and V is TRBV7-8; TRBD1 matches at 7 bases. Material: CD4+ or CD8+ T cells sorted from blood, obtained in a trial of the OX40 agonist ivuxolimab. CDR3 DNA: TGTGCCAGCAGCTCTCTCGGGACAGCCCCCGATCAGTACTTC. Its protein is CASSSLGTAPDQYF. Drawing the rest from reference TRBV7-8 and TRBJ2-7, the complete variable domain is GAGVSQSPRYKVAKRGQDVALRCDPISGHVSLFWYQQALGQGPEFLTYFQNEAQLDKSGLPSDRFFAERPEGSVSTLKIQRTQQEDSAVYLCASSSLGTAPDQYFGPGTRLTVT.